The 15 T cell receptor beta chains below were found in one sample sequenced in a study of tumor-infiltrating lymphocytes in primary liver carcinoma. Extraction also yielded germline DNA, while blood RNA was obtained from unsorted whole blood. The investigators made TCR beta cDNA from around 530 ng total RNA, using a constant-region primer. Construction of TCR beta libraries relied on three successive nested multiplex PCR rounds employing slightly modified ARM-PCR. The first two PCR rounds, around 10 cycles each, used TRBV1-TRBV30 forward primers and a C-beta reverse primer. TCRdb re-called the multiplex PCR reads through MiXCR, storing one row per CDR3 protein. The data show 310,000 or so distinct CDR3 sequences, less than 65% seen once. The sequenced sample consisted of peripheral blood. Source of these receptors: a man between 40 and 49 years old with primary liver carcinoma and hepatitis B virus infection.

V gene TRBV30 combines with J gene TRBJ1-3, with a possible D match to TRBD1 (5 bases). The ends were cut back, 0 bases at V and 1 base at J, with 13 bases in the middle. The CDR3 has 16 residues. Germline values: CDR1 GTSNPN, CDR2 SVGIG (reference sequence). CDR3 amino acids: CAWSVWGASSGNTIYF. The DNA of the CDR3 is TGTGCCTGGAGTGTATGGGGCGCCAGTTCTGGAAACACCATATATTTT.

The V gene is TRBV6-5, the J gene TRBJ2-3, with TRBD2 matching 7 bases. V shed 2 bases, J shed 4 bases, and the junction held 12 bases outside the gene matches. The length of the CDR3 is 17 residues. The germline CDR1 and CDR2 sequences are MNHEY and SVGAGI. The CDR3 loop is CASSYISAGVPPDTQYF. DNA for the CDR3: TGTGCCAGCAGTTACATCTCGGCGGGAGTGCCCCCAGATACGCAGTATTTT.

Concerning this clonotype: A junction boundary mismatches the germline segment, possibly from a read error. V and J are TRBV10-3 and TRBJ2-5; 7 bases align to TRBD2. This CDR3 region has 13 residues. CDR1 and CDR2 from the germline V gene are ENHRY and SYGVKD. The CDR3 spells CAIRGRAGEAQYF. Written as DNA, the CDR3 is TGTGCCATCAGGGGGAGGGCCGGAGAGGCCCAGTACTTC.

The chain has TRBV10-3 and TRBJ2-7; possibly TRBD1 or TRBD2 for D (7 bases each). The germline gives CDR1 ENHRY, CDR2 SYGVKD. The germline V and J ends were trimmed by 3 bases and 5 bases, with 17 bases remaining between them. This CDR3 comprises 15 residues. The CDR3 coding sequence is TGTGCCATCAGTGACAACAGGGGAGGGTCAGACGAGCAGTACTTC. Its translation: CAISDNRGGSDEQYF.

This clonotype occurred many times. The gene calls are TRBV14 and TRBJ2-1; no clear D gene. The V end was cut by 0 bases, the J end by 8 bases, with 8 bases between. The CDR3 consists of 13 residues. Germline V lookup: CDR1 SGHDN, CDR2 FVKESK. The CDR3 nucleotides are TGTGCCAGCAGCCAAGATTTGTGGGATGAGCAGTTCTTC. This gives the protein CASSQDLWDEQFF.

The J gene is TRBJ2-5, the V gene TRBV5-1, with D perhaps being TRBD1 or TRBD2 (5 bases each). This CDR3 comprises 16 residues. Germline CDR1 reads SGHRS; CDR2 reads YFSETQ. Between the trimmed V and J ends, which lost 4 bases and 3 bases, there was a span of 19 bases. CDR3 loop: CASSLNYPGTEETQYF. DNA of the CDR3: TGCGCCAGCAGCCTCAACTACCCCGGGACCGAAGAGACCCAGTACTTC. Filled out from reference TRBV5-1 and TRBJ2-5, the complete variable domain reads KAGVTQTPRYLIKTRGQQVTLSCSPISGHRSVSWYQQTPGQGLQFLFEYFSETQRNKGNFPGRFSGRQFSNSRSEMNVSTLELGDSALYLCASSLNYPGTEETQYFGPGTRLLVL.

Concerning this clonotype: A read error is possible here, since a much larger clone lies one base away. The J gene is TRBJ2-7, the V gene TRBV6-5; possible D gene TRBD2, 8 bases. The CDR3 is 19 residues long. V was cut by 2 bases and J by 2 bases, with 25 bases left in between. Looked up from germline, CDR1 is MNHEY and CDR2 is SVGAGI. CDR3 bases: TGTGCCAGCAGTTACCGGAGAGGGGGCCTAGCGGGCAAGGCCTACGAGCAGTACTTC. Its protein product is CASSYRRGGLAGKAYEQYF.

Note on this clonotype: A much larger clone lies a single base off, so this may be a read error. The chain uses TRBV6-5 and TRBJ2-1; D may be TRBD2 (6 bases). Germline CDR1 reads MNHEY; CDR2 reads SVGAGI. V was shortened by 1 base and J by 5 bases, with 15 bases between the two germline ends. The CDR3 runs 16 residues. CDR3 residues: CASSYYTSPLHNEQFF. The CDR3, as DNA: TGTGCCAGCAGTTACTATACTAGCCCCTTACACAATGAGCAGTTCTTC.

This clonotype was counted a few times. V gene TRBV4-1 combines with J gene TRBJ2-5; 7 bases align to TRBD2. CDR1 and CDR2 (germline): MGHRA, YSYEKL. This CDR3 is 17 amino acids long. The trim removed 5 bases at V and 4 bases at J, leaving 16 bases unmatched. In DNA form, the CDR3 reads TGCGCCAGCAGCTCCACCTTCGGAGCGGGAATGGTAGAGACCCAGTACTTC. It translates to CASSSTFGAGMVETQYF.

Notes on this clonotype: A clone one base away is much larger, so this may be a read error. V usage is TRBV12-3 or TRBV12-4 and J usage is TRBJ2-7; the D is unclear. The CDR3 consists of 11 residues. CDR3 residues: CANSLTHEQYF. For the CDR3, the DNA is TGTGCCAACAGTTTAACCCACGAGCAGTACTTC.

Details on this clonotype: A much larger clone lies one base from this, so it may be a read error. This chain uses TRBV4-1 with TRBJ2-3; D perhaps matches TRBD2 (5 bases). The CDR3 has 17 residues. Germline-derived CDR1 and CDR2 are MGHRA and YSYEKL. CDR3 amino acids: CASSQTWTGSSRDTQYF. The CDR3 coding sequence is TGCGCCAGCAGCCAAACCTGGACGGGATCTAGCAGAGATACGCAGTATTTT.

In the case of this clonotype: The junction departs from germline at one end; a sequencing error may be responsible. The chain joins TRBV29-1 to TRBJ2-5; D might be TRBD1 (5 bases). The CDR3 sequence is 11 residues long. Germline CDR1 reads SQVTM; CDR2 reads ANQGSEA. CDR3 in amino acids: CSVAGLEIQYF. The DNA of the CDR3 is TGCAGCGTTGCAGGGCTGGAGATCCAGTACTTC.

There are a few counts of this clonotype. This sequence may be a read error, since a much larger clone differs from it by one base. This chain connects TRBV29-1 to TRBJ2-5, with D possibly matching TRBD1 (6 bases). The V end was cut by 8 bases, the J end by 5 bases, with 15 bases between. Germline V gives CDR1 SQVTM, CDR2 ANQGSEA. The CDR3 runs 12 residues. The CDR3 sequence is CSIGRGGETQYF. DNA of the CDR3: TGCAGCATTGGCAGGGGTGGGGAGACCCAGTACTTC.

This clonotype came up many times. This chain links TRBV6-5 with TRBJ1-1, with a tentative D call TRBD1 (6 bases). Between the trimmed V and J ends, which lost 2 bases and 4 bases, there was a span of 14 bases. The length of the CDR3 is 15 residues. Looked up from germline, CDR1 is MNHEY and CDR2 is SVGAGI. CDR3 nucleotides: TGTGCCAGCAGTTACCATCGACAGGTCTCCACTGAAGCTTTCTTT. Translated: CASSYHRQVSTEAFF.

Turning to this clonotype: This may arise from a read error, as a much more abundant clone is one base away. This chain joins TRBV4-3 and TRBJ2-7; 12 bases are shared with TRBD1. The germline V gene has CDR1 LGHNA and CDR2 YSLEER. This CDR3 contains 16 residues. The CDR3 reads CVSSQGGDRGLSEQYF. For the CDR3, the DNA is TGCGTCAGCAGCCAAGGGGGGGACAGGGGGCTAAGTGAGCAGTACTTC.